This T cell receptor (beta chain) appears in the sequencing data of a study of blood T cell repertoires in COVID-19. Looking at the study overall: COVID-19 samples from acute and convalescent phases originated in the United States, Italy and Spain. In each case, the material was cDNA or gDNA derived from T cells, B-cell-depleted T cells, or PBMCs.

In the original workflow: Amplifying reference gene primers gave estimates of nucleated cell counts. Sequenced by immunoSEQ multiplex PCR; TCRdb stores in-frame clones only, minus some. V, J and clone size derive from that table, while D and trimming were established from the DNA sequence. The sample lists some 260,000 clones, more than 70% occurring once. Trimming removed 8 bases at V and 4 bases at J, with 14 bases between. CDR1 MNHEY and CDR2 SVGAGI come from the germline V gene. The CDR3 runs 13 residues. The TCR was taken from a middle-aged woman who had recovered from COVID-19. The V and J genes are TRBV6-5 and TRBJ1-1, with D maybe TRBD1 (5 bases). Source material: peripheral blood. The CDR3 DNA is TGTGCCAGCCGCCCCCCCGGGGGCACTGAAGCTTTCTTT. Protein product: CASRPPGGTEAFF.